Given below is one T cell receptor (beta chain) in context. Its specificity is not known. A second PCR of about 6 to 11 cycles used a sample-barcoded 5' primer and a J-beta primer mix. TCRdb passed the 5' RACE reads through MiXCR, listing each CDR3 protein once. In the table there are approximately 360,000 distinct CDR3 sequences, about 55% of which are singletons. The data were obtained in a study of blood T cells in healthy people across ages. As for the study in general: Template-switching capture recovered about one barcoded beta molecule per two T cells.

Isolating PBMCs gave at least 6 million of these cells per sample. Whole-study findings and limits: Donor CMV status, an unknown factor, possibly confounded changes in expanded clonotypes. With age, beta diversity per million T cells declined roughly linearly, significantly by 35 to 40.

Germline loops: CDR1 KGHDR, CDR2 SFDVKD. The J segment lost 4 bases and the V segment lost 4 bases, leaving 6 bases of the junction unmatched. The CDR3 is made up of 16 amino acids. This receptor was obtained from a man in his 60s in good health. This chain joins TRBV24-1 and TRBJ2-1, with 10 bases that match TRBD2. Sequencing input: blood. CDR3 sequence: CATSDPGTSAYNEQFF. The CDR3 DNA is TGTGCCACCAGTGACCCCGGGACTAGCGCGTACAATGAGCAGTTCTTC.